The rows below give T cell receptor beta chains drawn from one sample of a study of blood T cell repertoires in COVID-19. Clones were read by immunoSEQ multiplex PCR, and TCRdb kept only the in-frame ones, dropping some. Of 240,000 or so clones in the sample, 80% to 90% were seen once. Material: peripheral blood. Receptors were obtained from a woman of 80 years or more with COVID-19, enrolled during active disease. Both conserved end residues are part of each CDR3. D genes are given only for firm matches. Some rows have no size entry. The others give once, few or many, or a class for an expanded clone.

>TRBJ2-3|NA|NA|TRBV4-1
CASSPQRADTQYF
TGCGCCAGCAGCCCGCAGCGGGCGGATACGCAGTATTTT
>TRBJ1-4|NA|once|TRBV7-8
CASSPGGLGEKLFF
TGTGCCAGCAGCCCGGGGGGACTAGGGGAAAAACTGTTTTTT
>TRBJ1-3|TRBD1|NA|TRBV2
CASSNRGSGNTIYF
TGTGCCAGCAGTAACAGGGGTAGCGGAAACACCATATATTTT
>TRBJ2-2|NA|NA|TRBV24-1
CATSDPKGTGELFF
TGTGCCACCAGTGACCCGAAGGGGACCGGGGAGCTGTTTTTT
>TRBJ2-1|TRBD2|once|TRBV5-1
CASSLNSGSIHEQFF
TGCGCCAGCAGCTTAAATAGCGGGAGTATCCATGAGCAGTTCTTC
>TRBJ2-1|NA|NA|TRBV28
CASSLDSYNEQFF
TGTGCCAGCAGTTTAGATAGCTACAATGAGCAGTTCTTC
>TRBJ1-4|NA|NA|TRBV7-8
CASSLWGTEGEKLFF
TGTGCCAGCAGCTTATGGGGCACGGAGGGTGAAAAACTGTTTTTT
>TRBJ1-2|NA|NA|TRBV6-5
CASSPSQSYGYTF
TGTGCCAGCAGTCCTTCACAGTCCTATGGCTACACCTTC
>TRBJ2-1|NA|NA|TRBV5-1
CASSLEPGNYNEQFF
TGCGCCAGCAGCTTGGAGCCGGGGAACTACAATGAGCAGTTCTTC
>TRBJ2-7|NA|NA|TRBV21-1
CASSKALRERESEQYF
TGTGCCAGCAGCAAAGCGCTACGGGAACGGGAATCCGAGCAGTACTTC
>TRBJ2-5|NA|NA|TRBV5-4
CASRLGSRGQETQYF
TGTGCCAGCAGACTTGGCTCGCGGGGCCAAGAGACCCAGTACTTC
>TRBJ2-1|TRBD2|NA|TRBV3-1/TRBV3-2
CASSHGGRGGLYNEQFF
TGTGCCAGCAGCCATGGAGGGCGGGGGGGCTTGTACAATGAGCAGTTCTTC
>TRBJ1-4|NA|NA|TRBV30
CAWSVPTGLNEKLFF
TGTGCCTGGAGTGTGCCGACAGGCCTCAATGAAAAACTGTTTTTT
>TRBJ1-2|NA|few|TRBV7-2
CASSFRGLNYGYTF
TGTGCCAGCAGCTTTAGGGGACTTAACTATGGCTACACCTTC
>TRBJ1-5|NA|NA|TRBV4-1
CASSQVFYNQPQHF
TGCGCCAGCAGCCAAGTATTCTATAATCAGCCCCAGCATTTT
>TRBJ1-5|NA|NA|TRBV2
CASSERRGGSSQPQHF
TGTGCCAGCAGTGAAAGGCGCGGGGGCAGCAGTCAGCCCCAGCATTTT
>TRBJ2-7|TRBD1|NA|TRBV5-1
CASSFGGTGTGQHEQYF
TGCGCCAGCAGCTTCGGGGGGACCGGGACAGGGCAACACGAGCAGTACTTC
>TRBJ2-2|NA|NA|TRBV11-3
CASSQTSTGELFF
TGTGCCAGCAGTCAAACTTCTACCGGGGAGCTGTTTTTT
>TRBJ1-2|TRBD1|NA|TRBV3-1/TRBV3-2
CASSLSFGQGTYGYTF
TGTGCCAGCAGCCTAAGTTTCGGACAGGGAACCTATGGCTACACCTTC
>TRBJ2-3|NA|NA|TRBV7-9
CASSFQGLVDTQYF
TGTGCCAGCAGCTTCCAGGGGCTAGTAGATACGCAGTATTTT
>TRBJ2-1|NA|NA|TRBV6-5
CASSLGPGIYNEQFF
TGTGCCAGCAGCCTCGGCCCGGGAATCTACAATGAGCAGTTCTTC
>TRBJ2-7|TRBD2|NA|TRBV9
CASSRLAVFGSSYEQYF
TGTGCCAGCAGTAGACTAGCGGTTTTCGGGAGCTCCTACGAGCAGTACTTC
>TRBJ1-2|TRBD1|NA|TRBV19
CASRPGQYYGYTF
TGTGCCAGTAGACCGGGACAGTACTATGGCTACACCTTC
>TRBJ1-5|NA|NA|TRBV10-3
CASTGNQPQHF
TGTGCGTCAACAGGGAATCAGCCCCAGCATTTT
>TRBJ1-2|TRBD1|NA|TRBV27
CASSDRVDRVYGYTF
TGTGCCAGCAGCGACCGGGTGGACAGGGTCTATGGCTACACCTTC
>TRBJ2-2|NA|NA|TRBV21-1
CASTNTGELFF
TGTGCCAGCACAAATACCGGGGAGCTGTTTTTT
>TRBJ2-5|TRBD2|NA|TRBV4-1
CASSQGGSGARETQYF
TGCGCCAGCAGCCAAGGAGGGAGCGGGGCCAGAGAGACCCAGTACTTC
>TRBJ1-2|TRBD1|NA|TRBV5-1
CASSIRQGSNYGYTF
TGCGCCAGCAGCATCAGACAGGGGTCTAACTATGGCTACACCTTC
>TRBJ2-1|TRBD2|NA|TRBV18
CASSGLAGEQFF
TGTGCCAGCTCTGGACTAGCGGGGGAGCAGTTCTTC
>TRBJ2-7|NA|NA|TRBV28
CASSYQWEQYF
TGTGCCAGCAGCTACCAATGGGAGCAGTACTTC
>TRBJ1-1|NA|NA|TRBV6-1
CASSESRLNTRSEAFF
TGTGCCAGCAGTGAATCCCGGTTGAATACCCGTTCTGAAGCTTTCTTT
>TRBJ1-1|NA|few|TRBV5-1
CASSLYRVNTEAFF
TGCGCCAGCAGCTTATACAGGGTGAACACTGAAGCTTTCTTT
>TRBJ2-1|NA|NA|TRBV6-5
CASSPFRGANEQFF
TGTGCCAGCAGTCCATTTCGGGGGGCCAATGAGCAGTTCTTC
>TRBJ1-2|NA|NA|TRBV7-2
CASSLPGGTFYGYTF
TGTGCCAGCAGCTTGCCGGGAGGGACTTTCTATGGCTACACCTTC
>TRBJ1-4|TRBD1|NA|TRBV24-1
CARQGEKLFF
TGTGCCAGACAGGGAGAAAAACTGTTTTTT
>TRBJ1-1|TRBD1|NA|TRBV19
CASSMGWGQGVLRGNTEAFF
TGTGCCAGCAGCATGGGGTGGGGACAGGGGGTTCTCAGGGGGAACACTGAAGCTTTCTTT
>TRBJ1-2|TRBD1|NA|TRBV2
CASSNTGGWGGYTF
TGTGCCAGCAGTAACACAGGGGGCTGGGGAGGCTACACCTTC
>TRBJ1-2|NA|NA|TRBV28
CASSFVAVNYGYTF
TGTGCCAGCAGTTTTGTGGCAGTTAACTATGGCTACACCTTC
>TRBJ1-1|NA|NA|TRBV19
CASRREGVTQNTEAFF
TGTGCCAGTAGAAGGGAGGGGGTTACCCAAAACACTGAAGCTTTCTTT
>TRBJ2-1|NA|NA|TRBV4-1
CASMNPARGTYNEQFF
TGCGCCAGCATGAACCCCGCCCGAGGGACCTACAATGAGCAGTTCTTC
>TRBJ1-1|NA|many|TRBV19
CASSITPTGTEAFF
TGTGCCAGTAGTATTACCCCGACGGGCACTGAAGCTTTCTTT
>TRBJ1-3|NA|NA|TRBV6-6
CASTDGGGNTIYF
TGTGCCAGCACTGACGGCGGGGGAAACACCATATATTTT
>TRBJ1-5|NA|once|TRBV30
CAWSVGGRGGNQPQHF
TGTGCCTGGAGTGTAGGTGGCAGGGGAGGCAATCAGCCCCAGCATTTT
>TRBJ2-1|NA|NA|TRBV27
CASTRRNEQFF
TGTGCCAGCACCCGGAGGAATGAGCAGTTCTTC
>TRBJ1-3|NA|NA|TRBV25-1
CASSESYRVTGNTIYF
TGTGCCAGCAGTGAGTCGTACAGGGTAACTGGAAACACCATATATTTT
>TRBJ1-2|NA|NA|TRBV4-2
CASSQDGGNYGYTF
TGTGCCAGCAGCCAAGATGGGGGGAACTATGGCTACACCTTC